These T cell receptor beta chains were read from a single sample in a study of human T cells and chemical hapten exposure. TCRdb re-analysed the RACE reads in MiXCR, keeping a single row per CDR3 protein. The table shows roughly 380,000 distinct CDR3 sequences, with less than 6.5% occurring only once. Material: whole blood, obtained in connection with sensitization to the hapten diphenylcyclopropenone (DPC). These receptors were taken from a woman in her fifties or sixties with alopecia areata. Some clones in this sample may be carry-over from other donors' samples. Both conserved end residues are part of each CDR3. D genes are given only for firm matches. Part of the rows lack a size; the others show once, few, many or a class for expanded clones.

TGTGCCAGCAGCCAAGCGGGTGGGCTGCTAGATACGCAGTATTTT CASSQAGGLLDTQYF many TRBV7-2 - TRBJ2-3
TGTGCCATCAGTGAAGGAGCGGGAGAGGGGACAGATACGCAGTATTTT CAISEGAGEGTDTQYF many TRBV10-3 TRBD2 TRBJ2-3
TGTGCCACCCGAGCGGCAGGGGCACCGTTCTATGGCTACACCTTC CATRAAGAPFYGYTF - TRBV6-1 - TRBJ1-2
TGTGCCAGCAGTTATCACTACTCGGGGTTCGAAGAGACCCAGTACTTC CASSYHYSGFEETQYF - TRBV25-1 - TRBJ2-5
TGTGCCAGCAGCTTAGACGGACAGGGGGCGCGAGGCTACACCTTC CASSLDGQGARGYTF - TRBV7-3 TRBD1 TRBJ1-2
TGTGCTAGTGCACCTAACACCGGGGAGCTGTTTTTT CASAPNTGELFF many TRBV12-5 - TRBJ2-2
TGTGCCAGCAGTTACGGGCTAGCGAGGGGGAATGAGCAGTTCTTC CASSYGLARGNEQFF few TRBV6-5 - TRBJ2-1
TGTGCCAGCAGCCAACCCAGGGGCGGCACAGATACGCAGTATTTT CASSQPRGGTDTQYF many TRBV7-9 - TRBJ2-3
TGCAGCGTCCGCTATCAGAGGGTCGACGAGCAGTACTTC CSVRYQRVDEQYF - TRBV29-1 - TRBJ2-7
TGTGCCAGCAGTTTAGGGCCACCCTATTTATCTGGAAACACCATATATTTT CASSLGPPYLSGNTIYF many TRBV27 - TRBJ1-3
TGCAGTGCTAGAGTTCCCCTAGCGGGAGTGCACAATGAGCAGTTCTTC CSARVPLAGVHNEQFF many TRBV20-1 TRBD2 TRBJ2-1
TGCAGTGCGCGAGGGGCAATCCTGAACACTGAAGCTTTCTTT CSARGAILNTEAFF few TRBV20-1 - TRBJ1-1
TGTGCCAGCAGCCCCTTTGGGGGGCCGCGGGGTCAGCCCCAGCATTTT CASSPFGGPRGQPQHF many TRBV28 - TRBJ1-5
TGTGCCAGCAGCAAGCAAGGCACTGAAGCTTTCTTT CASSKQGTEAFF few TRBV7-9 - TRBJ1-1
TGTGCCAGCAGCTTTGGTCTGGATAGCGGGATTGGTGAGCAGTTCTTC CASSFGLDSGIGEQFF - TRBV5-4 TRBD2 TRBJ2-1
TGTGCCAGCTCCGGGGGTTCCTACAATGAGCAGTTCTTC CASSGGSYNEQFF many TRBV13 - TRBJ2-1
TGTGCCAGCAGTCTACCAGGGGGCATGGCTTTCTTT CASSLPGGMAFF few TRBV12-3/TRBV12-4 TRBD1 TRBJ1-1
TGTGCCAGCAGCCGAGCAAGGGGCACAGATACGCAGTATTTT CASSRARGTDTQYF few TRBV5-6 - TRBJ2-3
TGCGCCAGCAATTACGGCCCGCGGGGAGGAGATACGCAGTATTTT CASNYGPRGGDTQYF many TRBV10-2 - TRBJ2-3
TGCAGCGTTGACTTCGGAGACAGGGGCGTTTATGAGCAGTTCTTC CSVDFGDRGVYEQFF - TRBV29-1 TRBD1 TRBJ2-1
TGTGCCAGCAGATCATACGGGACAGGGGGTTCGTACGAGCAGTACTTC CASRSYGTGGSYEQYF few TRBV4-2 TRBD1 TRBJ2-7
TGTGCCAGCAGCCAAGTGGTGGCAGAGAGGGACTATGGCTACACCTTC CASSQVVAERDYGYTF - TRBV4-2 - TRBJ1-2
TGCAGTGCTACTAAACAGGGGGCTGGAAACACCATATATTTT CSATKQGAGNTIYF - TRBV20-1 TRBD1 TRBJ1-3
TGTGCCAGCAGTAAGACAAAGACCCAGTACTTC CASSKTKTQYF - TRBV12-3/TRBV12-4 - TRBJ2-5
TGTGCCAGCAGCATCAGGACAGGTGGATGGGGTAAAGGGGCCTTCATTGAGCAGTTCTTC CASSIRTGGWGKGAFIEQFF many TRBV7-2 TRBD1 TRBJ2-1
TGTGCCAGCAGTTTCCCGGGCGGGGAGACCCAGTACTTC CASSFPGGETQYF - TRBV27 - TRBJ2-5
TGTGCCAGCAGTTACTCACCTGGAGCGGGGGTTTTCTACGAGCAGTACTTC CASSYSPGAGVFYEQYF many TRBV6-5 TRBD2 TRBJ2-7
TGTGCCACCAGCAGAGATCCGAGCGGGGCAGGGTCCGAGCAGTACTTC CATSRDPSGAGSEQYF few TRBV15 TRBD2 TRBJ2-7
TGTGCCAGCAGCTTGCTGGCGGGCAATCAGCCCCAGCATTTT CASSLLAGNQPQHF many TRBV5-6 - TRBJ1-5
TGTGCCAGCAGCTTAGCGAAGGGATTTAATTCACCCCTCCACTTT CASSLAKGFNSPLHF many TRBV7-2 - TRBJ1-6
TGTGCCTGGAAGGATGGGGGTGCCCATCAGCCCCAGCATTTT CAWKDGGAHQPQHF - TRBV30 - TRBJ1-5
TGCGCCAGCAGCCAAGCGGCTTCCTCCTACAATGAGCAGTTCTTC CASSQAASSYNEQFF many TRBV3-1 - TRBJ2-1
TGTGCCATCAGTCAGGGGTTTTACGAGCAGTACTTC CAISQGFYEQYF many TRBV10-3 - TRBJ2-7
TGTGCCAGCAGCGTAGAGTCGTTTCTATGGACAGATACGCAGTATTTT CASSVESFLWTDTQYF - TRBV9 - TRBJ2-3
TGTGCCAGCAGTATTCGGGGGTATACTGAAGCTTTCTTT CASSIRGYTEAFF many TRBV27 - TRBJ1-1
TGTGCCAGCAGCCGGGACAGGGTTAACTATGGCTACACCTTC CASSRDRVNYGYTF few TRBV2 TRBD1 TRBJ1-2
TGCAGTGCTAGAGACCTGAGCTCCTACAATGAGCAGTTCTTC CSARDLSSYNEQFF - TRBV20-1 - TRBJ2-1
TGTGCCTGGAGTGTAGCCGGGAGAGTCTACAATGAGCAGTTCTTC CAWSVAGRVYNEQFF few TRBV30 - TRBJ2-1
TGTGCCAGCAGCCAAGGGGCCCCCGGGGAGCAGTACTTC CASSQGAPGEQYF few TRBV3-1 - TRBJ2-7
TGTGCCAGCAGCTGGTTGACTAGTTCCTACAATGAGCAGTTCTTC CASSWLTSSYNEQFF many TRBV7-8 - TRBJ2-1
TGTGCCATCAGACCGGGACAGGGAGATCAATTGGACTTC CAIRPGQGDQLDF few TRBV10-3 TRBD1 TRBJ2-7
TGTGCCAGCAGTTGGAGCAGGGCCACTGAAGCTTTCTTT CASSWSRATEAFF few TRBV12-3/TRBV12-4 - TRBJ1-1
TGTGCCAGCAGCCAAGAGGGGTCAGGGGGCAATCAGCCCCAGCATTTT CASSQEGSGGNQPQHF many TRBV4-2 - TRBJ1-5
TGTGCCAGCAGCTCCGGGACAGATGGATATTCACCCCTCCACTTT CASSSGTDGYSPLHF few TRBV7-2 TRBD1 TRBJ1-6
TGCAGTGCTAGAGAAACCGCTCCCGGGAATGAGCAGTTCTTC CSARETAPGNEQFF many TRBV20-1 - TRBJ2-1
TGTGCCAGCAGGGCGGGGACGCTTCAAGAGACCCAGTACTTC CASRAGTLQETQYF - TRBV2 - TRBJ2-5
TGTGCCAGCAGTGAATCGGGGACAGCCTACGAGCAGTACTTC CASSESGTAYEQYF - TRBV25-1 TRBD1 TRBJ2-7
TGTGCCAGCAGTACATACACAGGGTCCTATACCTACAATGAGCAGTTCTTC CASSTYTGSYTYNEQFF many TRBV6-5 - TRBJ2-1
TGTGCCAGCGGGACCAGTGCCGAGCAGTACTTC CASGTSAEQYF - TRBV6-5 - TRBJ2-7
TGTGCCAGCAGTGTCCGACAGGGGGCATATGAAAAACTGTTTTTT CASSVRQGAYEKLFF - TRBV2 TRBD1 TRBJ1-4
TGTGCCAGCAGTTTGGCGGGGGCAGGGGAGCAGTACTTC CASSLAGAGEQYF many TRBV28 - TRBJ2-7